Given below is one T cell receptor beta chain in context. Antigen specificity is unknown. This sample was taken from a study of human T cells and chemical hapten exposure. General study points: Expanded TCRs made up significantly more big CDR3 similarity clusters than controls did.

In TCRdb, the RACE reads were re-called with MiXCR into one record per CDR3 protein. The sample carries roughly 360,000 distinct CDR3 sequences, roughly 4.8% recorded once. Documented time point: patch test 1, 2 weeks after DPC sensitization. The treatment denotes: therapeutic diphenylcyclopropenone sensitization with weekly scalp DPC. The V and J ends lost 1 base and 8 bases respectively, with 12 bases between them. Germline CDR1 reads LGHDT; CDR2 reads YNNKEL (reference sequence). This CDR3 has 15 residues. The material was whole blood, obtained in connection with sensitization to the hapten diphenylcyclopropenone (DPC). The source is a woman aged 50 to 65 with alopecia areata. Some clones in this sample may be carry-over from other donors' samples. V usage is TRBV3-1 and J usage is TRBJ1-6; TRBD1 is a possible D gene (6 bases). The CDR3 DNA follows: TGTGCCAGCAGCCAAGGTTCAGGGGTGGATTCACCCCTCCACTTT. Translating it yields CASSQGSGVDSPLHF.